The source of this T cell receptor (beta chain) is a study of early T cells in non-severe SARS-CoV-2 infection. This CDR3 spans 13 amino acids. With V trimmed by 5 bases and J by 7 bases, 6 bases remained unmatched. CDR1 is SGHVS, CDR2 FNYEAQ, per germline. Attachment of unique molecular identifiers was made to individual cDNA molecules. TCRdb re-derived calls from the 5' RACE reads in MiXCR, one entry per CDR3 protein. The data show some 98,000 distinct CDR3 sequences, approximately 17% seen once. The sample consisted of whole blood. This TCR was sampled from an adult who was a healthcare worker with PCR-confirmed SARS-CoV-2 infection or an uninfected control (not recorded which). V gene TRBV7-6 combines with J gene TRBJ2-7; 9 bases line up with TRBD1. This chain's CDR3 is CASSPETGGEQYF. CDR3 nucleotide sequence: TGTGCCAGCAGCCCCGAGACAGGGGGAGAGCAGTACTTC. Looking up the rest from reference TRBV7-6 and TRBJ2-7 gives the full variable domain: GAGVSQSPRYKVTKRGQDVALRCDPISGHVSLYWYRQALGQGPEFLTYFNYEAQQDKSGLPNDRFSAERPEGSISTLTIQRTEQRDSAMYRCASSPETGGEQYFGPGTRLTVT.